The next 2 T cell receptor beta chains were all read from a single sample in a study of CD8+CD57+ T cells in acquired aplastic anemia. The use of genomic DNA as template underpinned the TCR beta VDJ and CDR3 profiling. TCRdb re-analysed the reads in MiXCR, keeping a single row per CDR3 protein. The sample carries about 130,000 distinct CDR3 sequences, around 50% recorded once. The sequenced material came from sorted CD4+, CD8+, or CD8+CD57+ T cells (not recorded which) from PBMCs. Every receptor here comes from a human donor in good health, serving as a control.

Details on this clonotype: A read error may be the cause here, since a much bigger clone is one base away. The chain is built from TRBV4-2 and TRBJ2-1, with 10 nucleotides matching TRBD2. The CDR3 spans 16 residues. Germline values: CDR1 LGHNA, CDR2 YNFKEQ. Here the CDR3 reads CTSSVQEAGGLNEQFF. The CDR3 DNA reads TGTACCAGCAGCGTACAAGAAGCGGGGGGGCTCAATGAGCAGTTCTTC.

As concerns this clonotype: Mismatch with germline at one junction end may stem from a read error. V and J are TRBV7-2 and TRBJ1-4, with D possibly TRBD1 on 6 matching bases. Germline CDR1 SGHTA, CDR2 FQGNSA. The CDR3 is 14 amino acids. CDR3 coding DNA: TGTCCCAGCAGCTTCTCACAGGGTGGTGAAAAACTGTTTTTT. Its translation: CPSSFSQGGEKLFF.